These T cell receptor beta chains were read from a single sample in a study of T cells in Graves' hyperthyroidism and ophthalmopathy. TCRdb called the multiplex PCR reads again in MiXCR, with one record for every CDR3 protein. The data contain roughly 550,000 distinct CDR3 sequences, around 16% of them singletons. The sample was blood. Receptor source: a young woman with Graves' ophthalmopathy. CDR3s include the opening cysteine and the closing phenylalanine or tryptophan. A D gene is named only where the DNA matches it firmly. Only some rows state a clone size, as once, few, many or a class for expanded clones.

V	size	J	D	DNA	CDR3
TRBV4-3	NA	TRBJ2-4	TRBD2	TGCGCCAGCAGCCAAGTCCCCTTACTAGCGGGAGGGGAAAACATTCAGTACTTC	CASSQVPLLAGGENIQYF
TRBV20-1	many	TRBJ2-3	TRBD2	TGCAGTGCTAGCGAGGCAGCGGGGACCACAGATACGCAGTATTTT	CSASEAAGTTDTQYF
TRBV7-2	NA	TRBJ2-7	NA	TGTGCCAGCAGCTTAGCGCTTAGGGACGAGCAGTACTTC	CASSLALRDEQYF
TRBV12-3/TRBV12-4	many	TRBJ1-5	NA	TGTGCCAGCGGTCAGTCGGGGGGACGTCAGCCCCAGCATTTT	CASGQSGGRQPQHF
TRBV30	few	TRBJ2-7	NA	TGTGCCTGGAGCGACGGTACAGGGATCTACGAGCAGTACTTC	CAWSDGTGIYEQYF
TRBV6-1	few	TRBJ2-2	TRBD2	TGTGCCAGCAGGTTGGCGGGGACTATTAGCGGGGAGCTGTTTTTT	CASRLAGTISGELFF
TRBV28	many	TRBJ1-6	NA	TGTGCCAGCAGACCGCGGGCTAGGACTAATTCACCCCTCCACTTT	CASRPRARTNSPLHF
TRBV4-2	NA	TRBJ2-3	TRBD2	TGTGCCAGCAGCCTCTATAGCGGGAGTAACACAGATACGCAGTATTTT	CASSLYSGSNTDTQYF
TRBV28	many	TRBJ2-2	NA	TGTGCCAGTTCCCTCCACACCGGGGAGCTGTTTTTT	CASSLHTGELFF
TRBV2	many	TRBJ2-1	TRBD2	TGTGCCAGCCTCCTAACTCGAGCGGGAAACAATGAGCAGTTCTTC	CASLLTRAGNNEQFF
TRBV7-3	few	TRBJ2-7	TRBD2	TGTGCCAGCAGCTCATCTAGCGGGGGGGCTGACGAGCAGTACTTC	CASSSSSGGADEQYF
TRBV27	many	TRBJ1-5	TRBD1	TGTGCCAGCAGTTTATCTGGACAGGTGGATCAGCCCCAGCATTTT	CASSLSGQVDQPQHF
TRBV20-1	many	TRBJ2-5	NA	TGCAGTGCCCCTCCAGGGGGGATGATAGAGACCCAGTACTTC	CSAPPGGMIETQYF
TRBV6-1	NA	TRBJ1-5	NA	TGTGCCAGCATCAACTCGGCAGTTTCCAATCAGCCCCAGCATTTT	CASINSAVSNQPQHF
TRBV4-3	NA	TRBJ2-6	TRBD1	TGCGCCAGCAGCCAAGACCCGACAGGGGGCCCCGTCCTGACTTTC	CASSQDPTGGPVLTF
TRBV5-6	many	TRBJ2-1	NA	TGTGCCAGCAGCTTGTACGGCCGAGGAATCAATGAGCAGTTCTTC	CASSLYGRGINEQFF
TRBV28	many	TRBJ2-1	NA	TGTGCCAGCAGTTTGGATGCGGGAACGCACAATGAGCAGTTCTTC	CASSLDAGTHNEQFF
TRBV6-1	few	TRBJ1-4	NA	TGTGCCAGCAGCCCTGAACACACGGGACTTAATGAAAAACTGTTTTTT	CASSPEHTGLNEKLFF
TRBV3-1	NA	TRBJ1-1	NA	TGTGCCAGCAGCCAACGGGATAAGCGTACTGAAGCTTTCTTT	CASSQRDKRTEAFF
TRBV29-1	few	TRBJ2-3	NA	TGCAGCGTTGTATTAACAGGGCTCACAGATACGCAGTATTTT	CSVVLTGLTDTQYF
TRBV2	NA	TRBJ2-3	TRBD2	TGTGCCAGCAGTGAGTTGGGACTAGCGGGTATAACCACAGATACGCAGTATTTT	CASSELGLAGITTDTQYF
TRBV7-3	NA	TRBJ2-2	NA	TGTGCCAGCAGCGAGCTAGGTCCCGGGGAGCTGTTTTTT	CASSELGPGELFF
TRBV4-1	NA	TRBJ1-6	TRBD1	TGCGCCAGCAGCCAGATCGGGCGTTGGGACAGAGAAGAAAATTCACCCCTCCACTTT	CASSQIGRWDREENSPLHF
TRBV6-2/TRBV6-3	many	TRBJ1-5	NA	TGTGCCAGCAATGATATGGGTTATAGCAATCAGCCCCAGCATTTT	CASNDMGYSNQPQHF
TRBV6-2/TRBV6-3	many	TRBJ2-7	NA	TGTGCCAGCAGTTACTTCACCAGGGTGGACGAGCAGTACTTC	CASSYFTRVDEQYF
TRBV28	many	TRBJ2-3	NA	TGTGCCAGCAGCCCCGCCGCCCAGGGCACAGATACGCAGTATTTT	CASSPAAQGTDTQYF
TRBV7-2	many	TRBJ1-1	NA	TGTGCCAGCAGCCCAAGAGCAGGACCCACTGAAGCTTTCTTT	CASSPRAGPTEAFF
TRBV6-1	few	TRBJ1-1	TRBD1	TGTGCCAGCAGTCCCCCGGACAGGGCGCCTGAAGCTTTCTTT	CASSPPDRAPEAFF
TRBV30	many	TRBJ2-1	NA	TGTGCCTGGGGGAGGCAGGGTCTCAATGAGCAGTTCTTC	CAWGRQGLNEQFF
TRBV7-3	many	TRBJ2-1	NA	TGTGCCAGCAGCTTAGCCAGGGGCATTTACAATGAGCAGTTCTTC	CASSLARGIYNEQFF
TRBV7-3	many	TRBJ2-1	NA	TGTGCCAGCAGCTTAATCGGTCAGGGCAATGAGCAGTTCTTC	CASSLIGQGNEQFF
TRBV6-1	few	TRBJ1-1	NA	TGTGCCAGCAGGGTCGAGTTGAACACTGAAGCTTTCTTT	CASRVELNTEAFF
TRBV25-1	few	TRBJ2-7	TRBD1	TGTGCCAGCACCGACAGGGCATCCTACGAGCAGTACTTC	CASTDRASYEQYF
TRBV7-2	many	TRBJ2-2	NA	TGTGCCAGCAGCCCGGGGACTGCGACCGGGGAGCTGTTTTTT	CASSPGTATGELFF